What follows describes a single T cell receptor (beta chain). The data originate from a study of blood T cell repertoires in COVID-19. About the research overall: T cells, B-cell-depleted T cells, or PBMCs supplied cDNA or gDNA.

Recruited during active infection, patients (from Seattle) were subsequently followed longitudinally. In the original processing: For nucleated cells, counts were estimated from reference gene primer amplification. Assay: immunoSEQ multiplex PCR; the TCRdb copy retains only in-frame clones and omits some. The V and J calls and clone size are taken from that table; D and trimming were inferred from the DNA. Of roughly 190,000 clones in the sample, roughly 79% were seen once. V was trimmed by 7 bases and J by 9 bases, leaving 22 bases between them. Per the germline V gene, CDR1 is SGHDT and CDR2 is YYEEEE. The CDR3 spans 14 residues.

The sequence came from a woman aged 40 to 50 with COVID-19, enrolled during active disease. The J gene is TRBJ1-2, the V gene TRBV5-6; no firm D call. Material: peripheral blood. The CDR3 DNA is TGTGCCAGCTCCTTGGAGAGACGAGGGAGTAGCTACACCTTC. Translation: CASSLERRGSSYTF.